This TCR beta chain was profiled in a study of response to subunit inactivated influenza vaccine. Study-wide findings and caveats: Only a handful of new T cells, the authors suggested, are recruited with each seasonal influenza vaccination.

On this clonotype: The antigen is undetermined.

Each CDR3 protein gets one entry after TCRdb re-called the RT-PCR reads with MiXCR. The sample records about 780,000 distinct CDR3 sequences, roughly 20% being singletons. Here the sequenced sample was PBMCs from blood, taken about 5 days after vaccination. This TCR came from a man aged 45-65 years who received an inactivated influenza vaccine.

CDR3 sequence (DNA): TGCAGCGTTGATTGGGGTTCCGCGAGCACCGGGGAGCTGTTTTTT. It encodes CSVDWGSASTGELFF. This chain joins TRBV29-1 and TRBJ2-2; no clear D gene. Trimming removed 3 bases from V and 4 bases from J, with 15 bases in between. Germline V lookup: CDR1 SQVTM, CDR2 ANQGSEA. The CDR3 runs 15 residues.